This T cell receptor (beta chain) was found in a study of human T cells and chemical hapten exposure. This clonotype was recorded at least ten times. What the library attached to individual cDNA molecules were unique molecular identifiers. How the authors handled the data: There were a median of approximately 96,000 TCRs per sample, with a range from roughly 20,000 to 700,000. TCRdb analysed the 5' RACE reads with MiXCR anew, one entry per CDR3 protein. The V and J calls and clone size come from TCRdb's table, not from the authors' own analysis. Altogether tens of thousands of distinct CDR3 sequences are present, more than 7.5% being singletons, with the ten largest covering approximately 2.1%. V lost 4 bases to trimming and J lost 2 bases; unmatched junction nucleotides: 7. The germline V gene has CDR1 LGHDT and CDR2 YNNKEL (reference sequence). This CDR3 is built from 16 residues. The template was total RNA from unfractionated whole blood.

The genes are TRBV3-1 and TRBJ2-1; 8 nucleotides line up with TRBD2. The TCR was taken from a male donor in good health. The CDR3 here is CASSPGLAFTYNEQFF. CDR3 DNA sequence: TGTGCCAGCAGCCCCGGACTAGCCTTCACCTACAATGAGCAGTTCTTC.